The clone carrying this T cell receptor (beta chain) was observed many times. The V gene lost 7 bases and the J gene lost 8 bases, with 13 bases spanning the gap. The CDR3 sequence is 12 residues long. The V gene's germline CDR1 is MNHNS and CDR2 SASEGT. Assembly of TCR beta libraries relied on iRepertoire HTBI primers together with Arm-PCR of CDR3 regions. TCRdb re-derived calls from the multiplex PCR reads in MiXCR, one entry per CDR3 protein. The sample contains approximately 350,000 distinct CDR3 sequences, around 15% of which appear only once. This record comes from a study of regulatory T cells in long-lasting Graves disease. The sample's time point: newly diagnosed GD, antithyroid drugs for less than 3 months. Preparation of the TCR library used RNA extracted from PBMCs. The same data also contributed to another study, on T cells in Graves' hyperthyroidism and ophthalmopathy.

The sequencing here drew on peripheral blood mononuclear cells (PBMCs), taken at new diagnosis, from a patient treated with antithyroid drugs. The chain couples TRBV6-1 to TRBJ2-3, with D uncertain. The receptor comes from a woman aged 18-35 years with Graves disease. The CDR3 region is CASNTIVGTQYF. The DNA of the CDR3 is TGTGCCAGCAACACAATCGTCGGTACGCAGTATTTT.